A single sample gave rise to the 32 T cell receptor beta chains below, sequenced in a study of T cell responses to AZD1222 COVID-19 vaccine. Sequenced by immunoSEQ multiplex PCR; TCRdb stores in-frame clones only, minus some. This table holds 110,000 or so clones, about 91% found once. Sample: peripheral blood, taken on day 0 of AZD1222 vaccination. The receptors were sampled from an adult in good health.

The V and J genes are TRBV5-1 and TRBJ1-1, with D unclear. The V end lost 2 bases, the J end lost 0 bases, and 5 bases lay between the germline ends. CDR3 size: 13 residues. Germline V gives CDR1 SGHRS, CDR2 YFSETQ. CDR3 residues: CASSLGVNTEAFF. Here the CDR3 DNA reads TGCGCCAGCAGCTTAGGAGTGAACACTGAAGCTTTCTTT.

The genes are TRBV6-2 or TRBV6-3 and TRBJ1-3; D is ambiguous. With 2 bases removed from V and 4 bases from J, the gap between germline ends came to 9 bases. The CDR3 is 14 residues long. Per germline, CDR1 MNHEY and CDR2 SVGEGT. CDR3 residues: CASSYPGDGNTIYF. CDR3 DNA sequence: TGTGCCAGCAGTTACCCGGGTGACGGAAACACCATATATTTT.

The genes are TRBV19 and TRBJ1-6; 7 positions agree with TRBD1. V shed 6 bases and J 7 bases; nucleotides not matched to a gene: 9. Germline lookup yields CDR1 LNHDA and CDR2 SQIVND (reference sequence). The CDR3 has 15 residues. This CDR3 is CASSIRAGQNSPLHF. Here the CDR3 DNA reads TGTGCCAGTAGCATACGAGCGGGACAGAATTCACCCCTCCACTTT.

The rearrangement joins TRBV11-2 to TRBJ1-4; unclear D gene. Germline values: CDR1 SGHAT, CDR2 FQNNGV. Trimming left V 8 bases short and J 5 bases short, with 9 bases between. The CDR3 is made up of 12 amino acids. CDR3: CASGRLNEKLFF. As DNA, the CDR3 is TGTGCCAGCGGCAGGCTAAATGAAAAACTGTTTTTT.

The chain couples TRBV19 to TRBJ1-2; 10 bases fit TRBD1. V dropped 7 bases and J dropped 6; count of bases not matched to a gene: 5. Germline loops: CDR1 LNHDA, CDR2 SQIVND (reference sequence). CDR3 length equals 13 residues. The CDR3 nucleotides read TGTGCCAGTAAAAGAGACAGGGGGCATGGCTACACCTTC. As protein: CASKRDRGHGYTF.

This chain joins TRBV7-2 and TRBJ2-3; a weak D match, TRBD1 (5 bases). The germline CDR1 and CDR2 sequences are SGHTA and FQGNSA. The CDR3 runs 16 residues. V lost 2 bases and J lost 4, with 16 bases in between. CDR3 bases: TGTGCCAGCAGCTTAAATGCGGACCAAGGGGCAGATACGCAGTATTTT. It yields the protein CASSLNADQGADTQYF.

The J gene is TRBJ2-1, the V gene TRBV3-1 (or the pseudogene TRBV3-2); 8 nucleotides line up with TRBD2. The CDR3 has 18 amino acids. With 4 bases clipped from V and 1 base from J, the junction kept 12 bases outside the gene matches. Germline-derived CDR1 and CDR2 are LGHDT and YNNKEL (reference sequence). DNA for the CDR3: TGTGCCAGCAGCCCCCGCGGGGCGGGCGGGGGGTCCTACAATGAGCAGTTCTTC. Amino acids: CASSPRGAGGGSYNEQFF.

The V call is TRBV3-1 (or the pseudogene TRBV3-2), the J call TRBJ2-3, with D perhaps assigned TRBD1 or TRBD2 (5 bases each). The CDR3 is 17 amino acids. The germline CDR1 and CDR2 sequences are LGHDT and YNNKEL (reference sequence). Trimming left V 2 bases short and J 1 base short, with 16 bases between. DNA of the CDR3: TGTGCCAGCAGCCAATCGGGGCCAGGTGGAGGCACAGATACGCAGTATTTT. Amino acid sequence: CASSQSGPGGGTDTQYF.

DNA for the CDR3: TGTGCCAGTAGTATAACGTGGCAGTCCAGCGATACGCAGTATTTT. Protein: CASSITWQSSDTQYF. V gene TRBV19 combines with J gene TRBJ2-3; D ambiguous. V lost 2 bases and J 6 bases, leaving 15 bases between the germline ends. CDR3 length equals 15 residues. Germline-derived CDR1 and CDR2 are LNHDA and SQIVND (reference sequence).

The chain is built from TRBV4-2 and TRBJ1-5; TRBD1 matches at 9 bases. Germline CDR1 LGHNA, CDR2 YNFKEQ. Trimming at V came to 3 bases and at J to 6 bases, leaving 15 bases not matched to a gene. This CDR3 has 18 residues. The CDR3 nucleotides are TGTGCCAGCAGCCAGATCTTAAATGGACAGGGGTTGGGTCAGCCCCAGCATTTT. It specifies CASSQILNGQGLGQPQHF.

The chain recombines TRBV4-3 with TRBJ1-2; a possible D gene is TRBD1 (6 bases). Germline lookup yields CDR1 LGHNA and CDR2 YSLEER. Trimming pared 4 bases from V and 8 bases from J, leaving 17 bases between. This CDR3 spans 14 amino acids. CDR3 in DNA: TGCGCCAGCAGCCCAACCTCCGGGACAAGCGGCTACACCTTC. This translates into CASSPTSGTSGYTF.

This clone has only a few counts. The V call is TRBV3-1 (or the pseudogene TRBV3-2), the J call TRBJ2-7; D is perhaps TRBD2 (5 bases). V shed 3 bases and J shed 4 bases, with 10 bases lying between them. The CDR3 covers 13 residues. Germline CDR1 reads LGHDT; CDR2 reads YNNKEL (reference sequence). The CDR3 DNA reads as TGTGCCAGCAGCCAGGAGACGGGGTACGAGCAGTACTTC. Amino acid sequence: CASSQETGYEQYF.

Worth noting for this clone: The identical CDR3 is also encoded by other nucleotide sequences in the sample. The V call is TRBV7-9, the J call TRBJ1-5, with 7 bases identical to TRBD1. Germline CDR1 and CDR2: SEHNR and FQNEAQ (reference sequence). J was trimmed by 6 bases and V by 1 base; bases with no gene match: 3. The CDR3 covers 14 residues. CDR3 sequence reads: CASSLGTGVQPQHF. In DNA form, the CDR3 reads TGTGCCAGCAGCTTAGGAACAGGGGTTCAGCCCCAGCATTTT.

This clone was observed a single time. The chain combines TRBV2 with TRBJ2-5, with D possibly matching TRBD1 (6 bases). Trimming took off 6 bases at V and 2 bases at J, with 7 bases between the two ends. CDR3 size: 12 residues. Looked up from germline, CDR1 is SNHLY and CDR2 is FYNNEI. CDR3 residues: CASSQGQETQYF. CDR3 DNA sequence: TGTGCCAGCAGCCAGGGGCAAGAGACCCAGTACTTC. Filled out from reference TRBV2 and TRBJ2-5, the complete variable domain reads EPEVTQTPSHQVTQMGQEVILRCVPISNHLYFYWYRQILGQKVEFLVSFYNNEISEKSEIFDDQFSVERPDGSNFTLKIRSTKLEDSAMYFCASSQGQETQYFGPGTRLLVL.

This chain links TRBV2 with TRBJ2-2; D gene uncertain. V lost 6 bases to trimming and J lost 3 bases, with 11 bases between them. Looked up from germline, CDR1 is SNHLY and CDR2 is FYNNEI. This CDR3 spans 14 amino acids. CDR3 sequence (DNA): TGTGCCAGCAGATGGCGCGGCGACACCGGGGAGCTGTTTTTT. It specifies CASRWRGDTGELFF.

The rearrangement joins TRBV28 to TRBJ1-2, with TRBD1 matching over 8 bases. After removal of 6 bases from V and 5 bases from J, the junction contained 11 bases not matched to a gene. CDR1 and CDR2 from the germline V gene are MDHEN and SYDVKM. The CDR3 consists of 15 residues. The CDR3, as DNA: TGTGCCAGCAGCTCCGTCGCGGACAGGGAATATGGCTACACCTTC. It specifies CASSSVADREYGYTF.

The V call is TRBV5-5, the J call TRBJ1-2; 7 bases map to TRBD1. The germline CDR1 and CDR2 sequences are SGHKS and YYEKEE (reference sequence). V was clipped by 4 bases and J by 5 bases; unmatched bases: 8. The CDR3 is 14 residues long. The CDR3 region is CASSPGRGQYGYTF. The CDR3 bases are TGTGCCAGCAGCCCCGGGAGGGGACAGTATGGCTACACCTTC.

V gene TRBV5-6 combines with J gene TRBJ1-2; D is unclear. Germline V lookup: CDR1 SGHDT, CDR2 YYEEEE. The germline V and J ends were trimmed by 3 bases and 0 bases, with 9 bases remaining between them. This CDR3 is 14 amino acids long. DNA for the CDR3: TGTGCCAGCAGCTCCCCGGACTCTAACTATGGCTACACCTTC. This encodes CASSSPDSNYGYTF.

CDR3 in amino acids: CASSQAGQGNYGYTF. The CDR3 DNA follows: TGTGCCAGCAGTCAGGCGGGACAGGGGAACTATGGCTACACCTTC. The chain uses TRBV6-5 and TRBJ1-2, with TRBD1 matching over 10 bases. This CDR3 comprises 15 residues. CDR1 is MNHEY and CDR2 is SVGAGI in the germline V gene. With 5 bases clipped from V and 2 bases from J, the junction kept 5 bases outside the gene matches.

The chain recombines TRBV6-1 with TRBJ1-2; D uncertain. The CDR3 is 12 amino acids. Per the germline V gene, CDR1 is MNHNS and CDR2 is SASEGT. Trimming cost V 1 base and J 1 base, with 1 base left between them. CDR3 protein: CASSEDNYGYTF. CDR3 nucleotide sequence: TGTGCCAGCAGTGAAGATAACTATGGCTACACCTTC.

V and J are TRBV7-3 and TRBJ1-2, with 10 nucleotides matching TRBD1. Germline V gives CDR1 SGHTA, CDR2 FQGTGA. Germline trimming cut 5 bases from V and 11 bases from J; bases unmatched to any gene: 8. CDR3 size: 13 residues. DNA for the CDR3: TGTGCCAGCAGCCCGGGGACAGGGGAGTTTTACACCTTC. Translating it yields CASSPGTGEFYTF.

The J gene is TRBJ2-3, the V gene TRBV7-9; 8 nucleotides line up with TRBD2. Looked up from germline, CDR1 is SEHNR and CDR2 is FQNEAQ (reference sequence). The J segment lost 0 bases and the V segment lost 3 bases, leaving 5 bases of the junction unmatched. This CDR3 comprises 16 residues. CDR3 sequence: CASSFGLAGSTDTQYF. The CDR3 nucleotides read TGTGCCAGCAGCTTCGGGCTAGCGGGTAGCACAGATACGCAGTATTTT.

The rearrangement uses TRBV12-3 or TRBV12-4 and TRBJ2-2; D ambiguous. CDR3 size: 11 residues. The V end was cut by 4 bases, the J end by 6 bases, with 3 bases between. CDR3 coding DNA: TGTGCCAGCAGTTCCCCCGGGGAGCTGTTTTTT. This encodes CASSSPGELFF.

The V gene is TRBV24-1, the J gene TRBJ2-1, with 8 nucleotides matching TRBD2. The CDR3 is 18 amino acids. J lost 0 bases, V lost 2 bases, and 8 bases had no gene match. Germline assignment: CDR1 KGHDR and CDR2 SFDVKD. The CDR3 loop reads CATSDSWTSRSSYNEQFF. The CDR3 coding sequence is TGTGCCACCAGTGATTCCTGGACTAGCCGGAGCTCCTACAATGAGCAGTTCTTC.

V and J are TRBV4-2 and TRBJ1-1; D is undetermined. CDR3 size: 15 residues. Looked up from germline, CDR1 is LGHNA and CDR2 is YNFKEQ. V was pared by 2 bases and J by 0 bases, with 10 bases between. The CDR3 here is CASSQKYSMNTEAFF. CDR3 in DNA: TGTGCCAGCAGCCAAAAGTATTCCATGAACACTGAAGCTTTCTTT.

V and J are TRBV7-3 and TRBJ1-2, with 10 positions matching TRBD1. The V and J ends lost 0 bases and 5 bases, in that order; junction bases with no gene match: 3. Per the germline V gene, CDR1 is SGHTA and CDR2 is FQGTGA. This CDR3 has 15 residues. The CDR3 loop is CASSLTSGQGYGYTF. DNA of the CDR3: TGTGCCAGCAGCTTAACATCGGGACAGGGGTATGGCTACACCTTC.

The chain employs TRBV5-1 and TRBJ2-3; a possible D gene is TRBD1 (6 bases). The CDR3 covers 15 residues. Trimming removed 5 bases from V and 0 bases from J, with 13 bases in between. In germline, CDR1 is SGHRS, CDR2 YFSETQ. In DNA form, the CDR3 reads TGCGCCAGCAGTCGAACAGGGCCAAGCACAGATACGCAGTATTTT. Translated: CASSRTGPSTDTQYF.

The rearrangement joins TRBV6-2 or TRBV6-3 to TRBJ1-2; a possible D gene is TRBD1 (6 bases). The CDR3 is made up of 15 amino acids. CDR1 is MNHEY, CDR2 SVGEGT, per germline. Trimming took 4 bases from V and 3 from J, leaving 15 bases between them. The chain's CDR3 is CASSSGYRADYGYTF. In DNA, the CDR3 is TGTGCCAGCAGTTCGGGCTACAGGGCCGACTATGGCTACACCTTC.

The chain links TRBV7-9 to TRBJ1-1; D may be TRBD1 (6 bases). V was shortened by 2 bases and J by 1 base, with 11 bases between the two germline ends. CDR3 length: 15 amino acids. Germline CDR1 reads SEHNR; CDR2 reads FQNEAQ (reference sequence). The CDR3 sequence is CASSLLDSGNTEAFF. The CDR3 DNA follows: TGTGCCAGCAGCTTATTGGACAGCGGGAACACTGAAGCTTTCTTT.

The chain joins TRBV9 to TRBJ1-1, with 7 nucleotides matching TRBD1. CDR1 and CDR2 (germline): SGDLS, YYNGEE. This CDR3 has 15 amino acids. Losses at the gene ends were 3 bases for V and 1 base for J; bases not matched to a gene: 6. The CDR3 DNA reads as TGTGCCAGCAGCGCCCGGGACAGAGCGAACACTGAAGCTTTCTTT. Translated, it gives CASSARDRANTEAFF. Variable domain in full (rest from reference TRBV9 and TRBJ1-1): DSGVTQTPKHLITATGQRVTLRCSPRSGDLSVYWYQQSLDQGLQFLIQYYNGEERAKGNILERFSAQQFPDLHSELNLSSLELGDSALYFCASSARDRANTEAFFGQGTRLTVV.

This chain links TRBV19 with TRBJ1-1; possible D gene TRBD1, 6 bases. Germline V lookup: CDR1 LNHDA, CDR2 SQIVND (reference sequence). V shed 5 bases and J shed 4 bases, with 11 bases lying between them. The CDR3 totals 13 residues. CDR3 sequence reads: CASSQRTATEAFF. CDR3 nucleotides: TGTGCCAGTAGTCAAAGGACAGCCACTGAAGCTTTCTTT.

V usage is TRBV3-1 (or the pseudogene TRBV3-2) and J usage is TRBJ1-2; no firm D call. This CDR3 region has 14 residues. Germline values: CDR1 LGHDT, CDR2 YNNKEL (reference sequence). Trimming shortened V by 3 bases and J by 6 bases, and 14 bases separated the two germline ends. DNA of the CDR3: TGTGCCAGCAGCCATCAGACAAAGGCTGATGGCTACACCTTC. It translates to CASSHQTKADGYTF.